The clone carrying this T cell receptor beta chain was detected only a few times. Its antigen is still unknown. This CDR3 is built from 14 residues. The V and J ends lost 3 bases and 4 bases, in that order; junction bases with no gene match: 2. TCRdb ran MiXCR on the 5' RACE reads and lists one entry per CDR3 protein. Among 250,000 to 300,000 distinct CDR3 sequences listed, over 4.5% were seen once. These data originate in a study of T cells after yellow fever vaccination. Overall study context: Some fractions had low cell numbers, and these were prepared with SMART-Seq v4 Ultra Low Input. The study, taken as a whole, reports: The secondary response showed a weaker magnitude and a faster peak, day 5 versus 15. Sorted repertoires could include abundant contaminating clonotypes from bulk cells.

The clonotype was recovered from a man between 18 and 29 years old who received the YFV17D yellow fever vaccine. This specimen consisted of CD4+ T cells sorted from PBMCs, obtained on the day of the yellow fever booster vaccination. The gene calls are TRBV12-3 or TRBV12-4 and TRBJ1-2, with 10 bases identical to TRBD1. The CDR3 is CASSLTGGAYGYTF. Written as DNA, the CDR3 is TGTGCCAGCAGTTTGACAGGGGGCGCCTATGGCTACACCTTC.